This T cell receptor (beta chain) originates from a study of cytomegalovirus exposure and HLA in healthy donors. Use of 60 Vbeta and 13 Jbeta primers characterized the PCR. Data came from immunoSEQ multiplex PCR; TCRdb stores just in-frame clones and leaves some out. The sample includes about 130,000 clones, less than 80% of them seen just once. The origin of this receptor is a man aged 40-49 years in good health and CMV-seropositive. Input material: PBMCs.

The CDR3 sequence: CASRLLGLGTQYF. The CDR3 region has the DNA TGTGCAAGTCGCTTACTGGGACTAGGTACGCAGTATTTT. The chain has TRBV12-2 and TRBJ2-3; the table's D call, TRBD2, has no DNA check behind it. TRBV12-2 is marked as a pseudogene. The CDR3 contains 13 residues.